Listed below are T cell receptor beta chains from one sample, sequenced in a study of spatial heterogeneity in lung cancer. TCRdb used MiXCR to reprocess the 5' RACE reads, holding one entry per CDR3 protein. The sample has 20,000 to 25,000 distinct CDR3 sequences; around 5% are singletons. Sequencing was performed on lung tumor tissue, taken at surgery. The receptors shown here come from a male donor with early-stage non-small cell lung cancer. CDR3s include the opening cysteine and the closing phenylalanine or tryptophan. Fields, in order: V gene, J gene, clone size, D gene, CDR3 DNA, CDR3 protein. A D gene is named only where the DNA matches it firmly. Clone size is shown for a subset of rows, as once, few, many or a class of expanded clone.

V: TRBV10-3; J: TRBJ2-4; size: many; D: NA; DNA: TGTGCCATCAGTGGGGGAAATGGAAAAAACATTCAGTACTTC; CDR3: CAISGGNGKNIQYF
V: TRBV6-5; J: TRBJ2-7; size: many; D: NA; DNA: TGTGCCAGCAGTCTCCTCGCCTTGATGCCCTACGAGCAGTACTTC; CDR3: CASSLLALMPYEQYF
V: TRBV7-3; J: TRBJ2-2; size: many; D: TRBD1; DNA: TGTGCCGGAACTATAAGCAGGGGGCGATTCGGGGAGCTGTTTTTT; CDR3: CAGTISRGRFGELFF
V: TRBV2; J: TRBJ2-7; size: medium-sized; D: NA; DNA: TGTGCCAGCGAGAAAGCCAGCTCCTACGAGCAGTACTTC; CDR3: CASEKASSYEQYF
V: TRBV5-4; J: TRBJ1-1; size: many; D: NA; DNA: TGTGCCAGCAGACCCCGGGGGGAGAGCACTGAAGCTTTCTTT; CDR3: CASRPRGESTEAFF
V: TRBV20-1; J: TRBJ1-1; size: NA; D: NA; DNA: TGCAGTTTCCTGAAGGCAGGGATGAACACTGAAGCTTTCTTT; CDR3: CSFLKAGMNTEAFF
V: TRBV12-3/TRBV12-4; J: TRBJ2-1; size: many; D: TRBD2; DNA: TGTGCCAGCAGTTCGGGACTAGCGGAAGGGGGTGAGCAGTTCTTC; CDR3: CASSSGLAEGGEQFF
V: TRBV3-1; J: TRBJ1-2; size: many; D: NA; DNA: TGTGCCAGCAGCCAAGGCTCCAGAGTCTATGGCTACACCTTC; CDR3: CASSQGSRVYGYTF
V: TRBV4-3; J: TRBJ2-4; size: NA; D: NA; DNA: TGCGCCAGCAGCCAAACCCAGGACTCCCACATTCAGTACTTC; CDR3: CASSQTQDSHIQYF
V: TRBV28; J: TRBJ1-5; size: many; D: NA; DNA: TGTGCCACCCAGGGGAGGCTTCAGCCCCAGCATTTT; CDR3: CATQGRLQPQHF